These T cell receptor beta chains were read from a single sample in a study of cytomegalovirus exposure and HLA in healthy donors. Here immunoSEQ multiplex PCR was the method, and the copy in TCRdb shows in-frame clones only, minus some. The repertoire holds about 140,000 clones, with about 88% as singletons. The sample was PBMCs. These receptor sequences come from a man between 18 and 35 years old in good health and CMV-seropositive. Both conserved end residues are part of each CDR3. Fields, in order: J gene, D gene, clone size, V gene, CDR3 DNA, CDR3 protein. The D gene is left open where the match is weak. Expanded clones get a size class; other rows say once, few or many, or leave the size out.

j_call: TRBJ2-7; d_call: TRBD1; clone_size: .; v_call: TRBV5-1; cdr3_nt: TGCGCCAGCAGCTTGGGACAGGGAGATGGCGAGCAGTACTTC; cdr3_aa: CASSLGQGDGEQYF
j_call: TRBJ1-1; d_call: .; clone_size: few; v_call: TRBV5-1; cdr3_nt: TGCGCCAGCAGCTTGGATGCGGGGTCCATGAACACTGAAGCTTTCTTT; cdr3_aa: CASSLDAGSMNTEAFF
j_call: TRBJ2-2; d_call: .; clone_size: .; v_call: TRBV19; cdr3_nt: TGTGCCAGTATGGTTTGGCAGGGTCTCAGCGGGGAGCTGTTTTTT; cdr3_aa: CASMVWQGLSGELFF
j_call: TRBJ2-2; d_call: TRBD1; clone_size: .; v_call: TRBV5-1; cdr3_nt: TGCGCCAGCAGCTTGGAGACAGGGGGCACCGGGGAGCTGTTTTTT; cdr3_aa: CASSLETGGTGELFF
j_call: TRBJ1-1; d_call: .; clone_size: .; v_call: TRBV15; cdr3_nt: TGTGCCACCAGCAGCCCCGGGGAAGAGTATGGCGCTTTCTTT; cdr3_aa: CATSSPGEEYGAFF
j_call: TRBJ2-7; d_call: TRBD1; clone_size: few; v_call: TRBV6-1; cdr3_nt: TGTGCCAGCAGTGAACGCAGGGGGTTACACGAGCAGTACTTC; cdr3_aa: CASSERRGLHEQYF
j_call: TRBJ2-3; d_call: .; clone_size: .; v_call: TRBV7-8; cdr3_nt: TGTGCCAGCAGCTCCGGATGGGGGGTCACAGATACGCAGTATTTT; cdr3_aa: CASSSGWGVTDTQYF
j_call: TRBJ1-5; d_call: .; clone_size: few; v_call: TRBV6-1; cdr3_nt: TGTGCCAGTATGGACTACTGGGGGAATCAGCCCCAGCATTTT; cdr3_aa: CASMDYWGNQPQHF
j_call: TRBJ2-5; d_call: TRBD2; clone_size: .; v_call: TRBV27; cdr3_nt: TGTGCCAGCAGTTTAAGACTAGCGGGAGGGGAAGAGACCCAGTACTTC; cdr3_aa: CASSLRLAGGEETQYF
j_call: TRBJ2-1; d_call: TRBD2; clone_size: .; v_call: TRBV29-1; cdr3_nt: TGCAGCGTTGAAGGCCGCGGGAGGGTTAATGAGCAGTTCTTC; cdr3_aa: CSVEGRGRVNEQFF
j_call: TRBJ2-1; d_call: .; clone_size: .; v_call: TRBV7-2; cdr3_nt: TGTGCCAGCAGCTTCAGCGGGTTTAGCTCCTACAATGAGCAGTTCTTC; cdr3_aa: CASSFSGFSSYNEQFF
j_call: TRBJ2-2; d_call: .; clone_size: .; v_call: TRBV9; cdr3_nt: TGTGCCAGCGGTACAACAGGATTTACCGGGGAGCTGTTTTTT; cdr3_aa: CASGTTGFTGELFF
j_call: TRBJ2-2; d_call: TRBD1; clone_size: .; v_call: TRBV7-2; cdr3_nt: TGTGCCAGCAGCTTGACAGGGGCCACCGGGGAGCTGTTTTTT; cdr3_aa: CASSLTGATGELFF
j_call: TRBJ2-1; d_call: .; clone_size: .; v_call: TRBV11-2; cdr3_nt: TGTGCCAGCAGCTTAGATCCCAGGGATGAGCAGTTCTTC; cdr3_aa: CASSLDPRDEQFF
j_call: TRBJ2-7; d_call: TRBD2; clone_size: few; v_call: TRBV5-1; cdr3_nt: TGCGCCAGCAGCTTGCCTAGCGGGAGCTACGAGCAGTACTTC; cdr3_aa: CASSLPSGSYEQYF
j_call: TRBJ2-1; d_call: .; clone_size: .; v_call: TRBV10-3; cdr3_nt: TGTGCCATCAGTGACAGGCAGACCTACAATGAGCAGTTCTTC; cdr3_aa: CAISDRQTYNEQFF
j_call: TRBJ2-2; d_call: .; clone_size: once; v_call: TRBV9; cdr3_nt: TGTGCCAGCAGCGGCTTCGGGACACTGAGGGCCGGGGAGCTGTTTTTT; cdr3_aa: CASSGFGTLRAGELFF
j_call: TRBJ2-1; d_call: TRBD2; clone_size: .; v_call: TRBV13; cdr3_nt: TGTGCCAGCAGCTTAGTTGCGGGGGACAATGAGCAGTTCTTC; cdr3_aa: CASSLVAGDNEQFF
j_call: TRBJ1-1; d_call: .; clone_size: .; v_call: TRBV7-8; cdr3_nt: TGTGCCAGCAGCTCCCGTGCTCCCGGGGGAACTGAAGCTTTCTTT; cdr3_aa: CASSSRAPGGTEAFF
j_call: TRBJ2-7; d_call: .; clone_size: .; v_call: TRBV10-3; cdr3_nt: TGTGCCATCAGTACAGGCCCCAGCATCAACGAGCAGTACTTC; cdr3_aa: CAISTGPSINEQYF
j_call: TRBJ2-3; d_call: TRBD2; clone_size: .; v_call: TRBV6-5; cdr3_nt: TGTGCCAGCAGTTCCCTTAGCGGGGGGCATCGGGATACGCAGTATTTT; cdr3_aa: CASSSLSGGHRDTQYF
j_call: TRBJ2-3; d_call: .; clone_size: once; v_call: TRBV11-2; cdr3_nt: TGTGCCAGCAGCCATCTTCCGGAGAGCACAGATACGCAGTATTTT; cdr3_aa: CASSHLPESTDTQYF
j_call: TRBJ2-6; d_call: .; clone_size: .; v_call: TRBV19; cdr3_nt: TGTGCCAGTAGCAGGACAGCCTCTGGGGCCAACGTCCTGACTTTC; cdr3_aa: CASSRTASGANVLTF